This T cell receptor beta chain was found in a study of T cell repertoires in cytomegalovirus infection. The CDR3 contains 13 residues. V was cut by 5 bases and J by 7 bases, with 12 bases left in between. The V gene's germline CDR1 is MDHEN and CDR2 SYDVKM. General observations from the study: The ex vivo response was dominated by HLA-C-restricted CMV-specific TCR beta clonotypes. Summed public TCR beta family frequency identified CMV carriers bearing the relevant HLA.

A remark on this clonotype: Its antigen is unidentified.

One entry per CDR3 protein, called by TCRdb with MiXCR from the reads. The sample includes about 58,000 distinct CDR3 sequences, 15% to 25% seen only once; the top ten take roughly 67%. The clonotype comes from a human donor in good health (CMV status not recorded). Some clones in this sample may be carry-over from other donors' samples. Sequenced here: CD8+ T cells from cultured PBMCs, sampled from culture after CMV antigen stimulation. The V call is TRBV28, the J call TRBJ2-1; D not resolved. For the CDR3, the DNA is TGTGCCAGCAGTCCCCTACTTCGGAATGAGCAGTTCTTC. Protein: CASSPLLRNEQFF.